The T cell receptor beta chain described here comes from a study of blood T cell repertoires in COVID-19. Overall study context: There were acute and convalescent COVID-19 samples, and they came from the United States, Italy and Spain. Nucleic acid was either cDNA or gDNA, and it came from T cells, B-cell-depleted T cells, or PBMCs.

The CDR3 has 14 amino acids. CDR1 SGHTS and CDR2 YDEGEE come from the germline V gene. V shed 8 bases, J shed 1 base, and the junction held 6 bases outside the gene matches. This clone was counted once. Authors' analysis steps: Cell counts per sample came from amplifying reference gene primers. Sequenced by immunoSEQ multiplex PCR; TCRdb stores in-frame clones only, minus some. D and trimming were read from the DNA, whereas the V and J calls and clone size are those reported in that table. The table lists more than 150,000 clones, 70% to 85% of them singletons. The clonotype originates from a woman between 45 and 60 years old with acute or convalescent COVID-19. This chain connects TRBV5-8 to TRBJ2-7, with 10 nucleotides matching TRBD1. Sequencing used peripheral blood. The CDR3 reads CARGTGVVSYEQYF. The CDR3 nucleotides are TGTGCCAGGGGGACAGGGGTGGTGTCCTACGAGCAGTACTTC.